This TCR beta chain was obtained from a study of OX40 agonist ivuxolimab in advanced cancers. Overall study context: The patients received agonistic anti-OX40 (CD134) antibody ivuxolimab. While on treatment, patients had intravenous ivuxolimab at 0.01 to 10 mg/kg every 2 weeks. The study's findings and limits: Clones of CD4+ and CD8+ blood T cells grew by week 6 at doses of 0.1 to 3.0 mg/kg.

The assay was immunoSEQ multiplex PCR, and TCRdb's table has in-frame clones only and misses some. The table lists tens of thousands of clones, around 87% of them singletons. This clone was observed once. Its antigen is as yet unknown. This clonotype was obtained from an adult with an advanced solid tumor such as melanoma, head and neck, liver or kidney cancer. The sample consisted of CD4+ or CD8+ T cells sorted from blood, taken in a trial of the OX40 agonist ivuxolimab.

The CDR3 loop reads CASTQTVQAPPGANVLTF. The CDR3, as DNA: TGTGCCAGCACCCAGACGGTACAGGCCCCACCTGGGGCCAACGTCCTGACTTTC. The J gene is TRBJ2-6, the V gene TRBV5-4; a possible D gene is TRBD1 (5 bases). This CDR3 contains 18 residues. The V and J ends lost 6 bases and 2 bases respectively, with 21 bases between them. Per the germline V gene, CDR1 is SGHNT and CDR2 is YYREEE (reference sequence).